This section outlines one T cell receptor beta chain sequence together with its context. This clonotype has a count of ten or more. Its antigen is still unknown. No clone much larger than this one lies a single base away; base qualities are absent. This record comes from a study of neurological immune-mediated disorders (dated by TCRdb to 2018 to 2020). With respect to the entire study: Among the 34 multiple sclerosis patients, relapsing-remitting MS was present in about 31 and secondary progressive MS was present in 3. Of the 68 subjects in the cohort, about 14 were HAM/TSP patients, around 34 were multiple sclerosis patients, and some 20 were healthy controls. The study compared peripheral blood TCR-beta repertoires of HTLV-I-associated myelopathy (HAM/TSP) patients, multiple sclerosis patients and healthy controls using UMI-based sequencing. Longitudinal samples, technical triplicates and paired sorted CD4+ and CD8+ T-cell subsets, alongside PBMC samples, were included among the approximately 110 TCR-beta libraries.

cDNA was synthesized by template-switch 5'RACE using a primer with a 10-nucleotide random unique molecular identifier that tagged each TCR transcript. Every sequencing run covered 15-18 subjects and yielded more than 170 million TCR-beta sequences. The RNeasy kit was used for extraction of total RNA. The KAPA Real-time Library Amplification kit was used to amplify TCR-beta VDJ regions with primers for the TCR constant region and the 5'RACE anchor. Sample indexes and Illumina adaptors were added in a first PCR, and a second PCR then increased library yield. After Ampure bead purification, the TCR product of roughly 650 bp was size-selected on a 2% E-gel SizeSelection system. Before pooling, libraries had their quality checked on a Bioanalyzer, their concentration measured with Qubit, and their quantity determined with the Kapa Library Quantification kit. Libraries were sequenced paired-end 2 x 150 bp on an Illumina HiSeq 2500. To increase sequence diversity, roughly 24-32% phiX was spiked into each library pool. For the original study's pipeline: The quality-filtered reads were processed with the UMI-based MiGEC pipeline, whose error correction step removed more than 85% of the raw TCR sequences. IMGT germline references were used for alignment of VDJ genes, and clonotypes were defined by a unique CDR3 amino acid sequence together with V-J genes. Clonal expansion, Shannon diversity and CDR3 relatedness were evaluated with VDJtools (CalcPairwiseDistances, ClusterSamples), while phylogenetic trees were built in CLCbio workbench. A clone was classed as expanded if it had 8 or more unique UMIs, a cutoff based on coefficient-of-variation modelling across technical triplicates. Using fastp trimming at Q25 and MiXCR clonotype assembly, TCRdb reanalyzed the public sequencing data and kept in-frame beta chains. Rows merge per CDR3 protein into single entries with the most common DNA and genes. TCRdb, not the authors, supplied the V and J calls. Recorded for this sample are tens of thousands of distinct CDR3 sequences; approximately 4% of them occurred a single time. The ten most abundant clones make up around 2.7% of the sample.

For unsorted PBMC libraries, 2 million PBMCs were used after storage in RNAlater at -80 degrees C until RNA extraction. The multiple sclerosis patients were enrolled in a US clinical protocol that evaluated disease progression with magnetic resonance imaging. PBMCs were separated from peripheral blood using Ficoll-Hypaque density gradient centrifugation and then cryopreserved in liquid nitrogen. Including cysteine and phenylalanine, the CDR3 has 15 amino acids. CDR3 DNA only is kept here, 45 bases in frame from base 1. In the germline V gene (reference sequence), CDR1 corresponds to SGHNT and CDR2 to YYREEE. The junction carries 14 bases between V and J, which are trimmed by 4 bases and 6 bases respectively. Points the paper makes about the study in general: TCR clonal expansion was highest in HAM/TSP patients and lowest in MS patients, with MS patients falling below even healthy controls. Phylogenetic analysis grouped repertoires from 18 of 34 MS patients into a cluster of related CDR3 sequences, suggesting a possible repertoire-level signature. The MS cluster was not associated with any clinical or MRI features, and the authors stated that larger cohorts are needed. Expanded clones from different subjects shared no identical CDR3 amino acid sequences, which suggests that TCR-beta repertoires were private in all groups.

The sequence came from a woman aged 45-65 years with multiple sclerosis. The chain couples TRBV5-4 to TRBJ1-6; the D gene is possibly TRBD1, with 6 bases matching. The sequenced sample consisted of PBMCs. The nucleotide sequence reads as follows: TGTGCCAGCAGCAACCGGGACACCCTTAATTCACCCCTCCACTTT. The translation is CASSNRDTLNSPLHF.